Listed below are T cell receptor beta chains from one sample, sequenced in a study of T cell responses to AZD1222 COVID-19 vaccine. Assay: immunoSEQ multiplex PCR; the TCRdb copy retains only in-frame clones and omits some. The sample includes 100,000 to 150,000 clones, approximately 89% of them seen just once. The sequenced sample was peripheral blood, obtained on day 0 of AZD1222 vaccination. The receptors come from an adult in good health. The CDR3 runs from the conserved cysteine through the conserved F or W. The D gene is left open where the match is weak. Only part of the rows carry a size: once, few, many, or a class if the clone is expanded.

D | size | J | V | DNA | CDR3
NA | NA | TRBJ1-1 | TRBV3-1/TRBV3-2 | TGTGCCAGCAGCCAGCATGGGGGGGTTAGCACTGAAGCTTTCTTT | CASSQHGGVSTEAFF
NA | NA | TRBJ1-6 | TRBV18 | TGTGCCAGCTATTTTAACAGGAATTCACCCCTCCACTTT | CASYFNRNSPLHF
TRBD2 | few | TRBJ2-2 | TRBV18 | TGTGCCAGCTCACCATTTACAACGGGAGGCGGCGGGGAGCTGTTTTTT | CASSPFTTGGGGELFF
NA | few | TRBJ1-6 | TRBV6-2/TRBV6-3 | TGTGCCAGCAGTTTGACCTCGCCCAATTCACCCCTCCACTTT | CASSLTSPNSPLHF
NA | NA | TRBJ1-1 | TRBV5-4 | TGTGCCAGCAGCTTCTCGGGAGGGGCCAACACTGAAGCTTTCTTT | CASSFSGGANTEAFF
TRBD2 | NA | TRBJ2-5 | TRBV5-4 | TGTGCCAGCAGCCCTCGACTAGCGGGGGTCCGCGAGACCCAGTACTTC | CASSPRLAGVRETQYF
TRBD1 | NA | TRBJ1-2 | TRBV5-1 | TGCGCCAGCAGCTTGGCCCCCCGGACAGGGAGGAATGGCTACACCTTC | CASSLAPRTGRNGYTF
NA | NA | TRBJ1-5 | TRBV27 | TGTGCCAGCAGTTTACTCAATAGCAATCAGCCCCAGCATTTT | CASSLLNSNQPQHF
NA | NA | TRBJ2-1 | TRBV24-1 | TGTGCCACCAGTGATTTTTCCGGGACCCCCAATGAGCAGTTCTTC | CATSDFSGTPNEQFF
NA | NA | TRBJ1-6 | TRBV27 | TGTGCCAGCAGTTTAGGGACATTTAATTCACCCCTCCACTTT | CASSLGTFNSPLHF
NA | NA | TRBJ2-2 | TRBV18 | TGTGCCAGCTCACCATCGGGGATTGGGACCGGGGAGCTGTTTTTT | CASSPSGIGTGELFF
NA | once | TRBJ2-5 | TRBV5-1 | TGCGCCAGCAGTCTGTCCCCCCAAGAGACCCAGTACTTC | CASSLSPQETQYF
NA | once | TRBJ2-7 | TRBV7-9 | TGTGCCAGCAGCCACGGGACACTTCCCGAGCAGTACTTC | CASSHGTLPEQYF
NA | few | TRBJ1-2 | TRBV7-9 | TGTGCCAGCAGCTTTACACTCTATGGCTACACCTTC | CASSFTLYGYTF
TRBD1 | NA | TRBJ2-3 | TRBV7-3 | TGTGCCAGCAGCTTGGACAGGAGCACAGATACGCAGTATTTT | CASSLDRSTDTQYF
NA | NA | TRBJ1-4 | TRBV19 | TGTGCCAGTAGTGGAAACAGGGCCTTTAATGAAAAACTGTTTTTT | CASSGNRAFNEKLFF
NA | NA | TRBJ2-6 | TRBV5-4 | TGTGCCAGCAGCTTGGGGGACGGGGACAACGTCCTGACTTTC | CASSLGDGDNVLTF
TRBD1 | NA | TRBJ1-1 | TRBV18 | TGTGCCAGCTCACCACGGACAGGGAACACTGAAGCTTTCTTT | CASSPRTGNTEAFF
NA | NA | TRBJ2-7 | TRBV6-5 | TGTGCCAGCAGCCGGGACGGCCTAGGGGAGCAGTACTTC | CASSRDGLGEQYF
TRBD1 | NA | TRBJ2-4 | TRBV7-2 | TGTGCCAGCAGCTTAGAGACAGGGGCCCGGAACATTCAGTACTTC | CASSLETGARNIQYF
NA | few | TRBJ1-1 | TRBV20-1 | TGCAGCCCCCCGGGAGGTGAAGCTTTCTTT | CSPPGGEAFF
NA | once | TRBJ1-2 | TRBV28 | TGTGCCAGCAGTTTCAGCGGGCGGGCTAACTATGGCTACACCTTC | CASSFSGRANYGYTF
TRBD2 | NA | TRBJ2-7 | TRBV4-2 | TGTGCCAGCAGCCAAGCTTTTGGTAGCGGGATCGGGTCCTACGAGCAGTACTTC | CASSQAFGSGIGSYEQYF
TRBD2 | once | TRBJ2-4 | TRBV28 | TGTGCCAGCAGACCTCTAGCGGGAGAAGCTCTAGCCAAAAACATTCAGTACTTC | CASRPLAGEALAKNIQYF
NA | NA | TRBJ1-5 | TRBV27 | TGTGCCAGCAGTTTCGCTAGCAATCAGCCCCAGCATTTT | CASSFASNQPQHF
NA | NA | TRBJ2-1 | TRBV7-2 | TGTGCCAGCAGCCCATCGACAGGCTACAATGAGCAGTTCTTC | CASSPSTGYNEQFF
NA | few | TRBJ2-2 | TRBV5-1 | TGCGCCAGCAGCTTGGATCCGGTCCCGAACACCGGGGAGCTGTTTTTT | CASSLDPVPNTGELFF
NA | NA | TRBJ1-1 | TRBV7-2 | TGTGCCAGCTGTCCTACTATCGGGGGCACTGAAGCTTTCTTT | CASCPTIGGTEAFF
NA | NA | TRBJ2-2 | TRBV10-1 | TGCGCCAGCAGTGGTAAAGGGGTTCGCACCGGGGAGCTGTTTTTT | CASSGKGVRTGELFF
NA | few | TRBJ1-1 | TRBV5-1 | TGCGCCAGCAGCTTGGTTGGGTCCGACATGAACACTGAAGCTTTCTTT | CASSLVGSDMNTEAFF
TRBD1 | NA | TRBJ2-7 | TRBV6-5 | TGTGCCAGCAGCCCGGACAGGGGATCCTACGAGCAGTACTTC | CASSPDRGSYEQYF
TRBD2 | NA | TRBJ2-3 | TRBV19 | TGTGCCAGTAGTGTCCTAGCGGCGCCCACAGATACGCAGTATTTT | CASSVLAAPTDTQYF
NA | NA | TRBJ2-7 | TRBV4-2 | TGTGCCAGCAGCATAGGGGTTGAGCAGTACTTC | CASSIGVEQYF
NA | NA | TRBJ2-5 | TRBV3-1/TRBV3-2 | TGTGCCAGCAGCCAGGGACTGGCCGGGGGAACCCAGTACTTC | CASSQGLAGGTQYF
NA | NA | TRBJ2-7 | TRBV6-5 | TGTGCCAGCAATCGAGACAGGAGCTCCTACGAGCAGTACTTC | CASNRDRSSYEQYF
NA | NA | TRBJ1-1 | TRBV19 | TGTGCCAGTAGTAGCCAGTCCAGGCTTGAAGCTTTCTTT | CASSSQSRLEAFF
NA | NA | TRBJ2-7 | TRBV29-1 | TGCAGCGTTGAACGGGGATCCTACGAGCAGTACTTC | CSVERGSYEQYF
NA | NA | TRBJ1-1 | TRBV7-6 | TGTGCCAGCGCCCAGCCGATCGGGGGGCGGGTGAACACTGAAGCTTTCTTT | CASAQPIGGRVNTEAFF
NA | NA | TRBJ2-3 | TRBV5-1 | TGCGCCAGCAGCGGAGATCCCGCCACAGATACGCAGTATTTT | CASSGDPATDTQYF
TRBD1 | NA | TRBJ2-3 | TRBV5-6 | TGTGCCAGCAGCTACGGACAGGGTTTGACAGATACGCAGTATTTT | CASSYGQGLTDTQYF
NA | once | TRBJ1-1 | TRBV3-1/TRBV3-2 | TGTGCCAGCAGCCAAGTGGACACTGAAGCTTTCTTT | CASSQVDTEAFF